These 32 T cell receptor beta chains came from one sample sequenced in a study of T cells after yellow fever vaccination. One entry per CDR3 protein, called by TCRdb with MiXCR from the 5' RACE reads. The sample records 450,000 to 600,000 distinct CDR3 sequences, approximately 16% being singletons. Sequenced material: PBMCs, taken around 5 days after the first yellow fever vaccination. These receptor sequences come from a man in his late teens or twenties who received the YFV17D yellow fever vaccine.

In its sample, this clonotype was seen a few times. CDR3 bases: TGTGCCAGCTCACCATGGCAGGAAAACACCATATATTTT. As protein: CASSPWQENTIYF. The V and J genes are TRBV18 and TRBJ1-3; D gene uncertain. CDR1 and CDR2 from the germline V gene are KGHSH and LQKENI. Trimming took 2 bases from V and 6 from J, leaving 8 bases between them. The CDR3 has 13 amino acids.

This rearrangement joins TRBV12-3 or TRBV12-4 to TRBJ2-7; 9 bases are a match to TRBD1. This CDR3 comprises 13 residues. V dropped 5 bases and J dropped 6; count of bases not matched to a gene: 5. The CDR3 is CASSPGTGPEQYV. For the CDR3, the DNA is TGTGCCAGCAGTCCCGGGACAGGGCCCGAGCAGTACGTC.

In this sample, this clonotype turned up a few times. CDR3 region: CASSSSGGGEPYEQYV. CDR3 DNA: TGTGCCAGCAGCTCCTCGGGGGGAGGGGAGCCATACGAGCAGTACGTC. This chain joins TRBV7-9 and TRBJ2-7, with 7 bases identical to TRBD2. Germline CDR1 SEHNR, CDR2 FQNEAQ (reference sequence). The CDR3 is 16 residues long. The ends lost 4 bases at V and 4 bases at J; junction bases unmatched: 13.

This sequence joins TRBV7-3 and TRBJ2-6; D not resolved. The CDR3 consists of 17 residues. The V and J ends lost 1 base and 3 bases respectively, with 13 bases between them. The germline gives CDR1 SGHTA, CDR2 FQGTGA. The CDR3 sequence: CASSLISGVIGANVLTF. The CDR3 DNA reads as TGTGCCAGCAGCTTAATCTCGGGTGTGATTGGGGCCAACGTCCTGACTTTC.

This clonotype was picked up a small number of times. The chain recombines TRBV5-5 with TRBJ1-2; D call uncertain. Germline lookup yields CDR1 SGHKS and CDR2 YYEKEE (reference sequence). This CDR3 is 14 amino acids long. V lost 4 bases and J 4 bases, leaving 14 bases between the germline ends. The CDR3 sequence is CASSPDLRGYGYTF. Written as DNA, the CDR3 is TGTGCCAGCAGCCCCGACCTCCGGGGCTATGGCTACACCTTC.

The chain combines TRBV15 with TRBJ1-1; D is unresolved. The CDR3 is made up of 15 amino acids. Germline loops: CDR1 LNHNV, CDR2 YYDKDF (reference sequence). The V end lost 0 bases, the J end lost 4 bases, and 12 bases lay between the germline ends. CDR3 in DNA: TGTGCCACCAGCAGAGATCTGGGCATCAGCACTGAAGCTTTCTTT. This encodes CATSRDLGISTEAFF.

The chain carries TRBV9 and TRBJ2-3; no definite D call. Per the germline V gene, CDR1 is SGDLS and CDR2 is YYNGEE. The CDR3 is 14 amino acids. V shed 2 bases and J shed 3 bases, with 10 bases lying between them. The CDR3 here is CASSVPGRTDTQYF. In DNA, the CDR3 is TGTGCCAGCAGCGTGCCGGGTAGAACAGATACGCAGTATTTT.

This clonotype showed up just a few times. The chain is built from TRBV9 and TRBJ1-1; the D gene is possibly TRBD1 (5 bases). Germline V gene data show CDR1 as SGDLS and CDR2 as YYNGEE. Deletions cut 0 bases from V and 7 bases from J, with 16 bases between. The CDR3 covers 15 residues. This CDR3 reads CASSVERGGPLEAFF. As DNA, the CDR3 is TGTGCCAGCAGCGTAGAGAGGGGAGGGCCCCTTGAAGCTTTCTTT.

V and J are TRBV29-1 and TRBJ2-1, with unresolved D. The CDR3 is 12 amino acids. Germline values: CDR1 SQVTM, CDR2 ANQGSEA. The V gene lost 0 bases and the J gene lost 7 bases, with 7 bases spanning the gap. CDR3 in DNA: TGCAGCGTTGAAGACAGAAGGAATGAGCAGTTCTTC. This codes for CSVEDRRNEQFF.

The V call is TRBV24-1, the J call TRBJ1-2, with D tentatively TRBD1 (6 bases). Germline CDR1 and CDR2: KGHDR and SFDVKD. The CDR3 covers 12 residues. V lost 9 bases and J lost 4, with 11 bases in between. DNA for the CDR3: TGTGCCACCGCAGAGGACAGCTATGGCTACACCTTC. It codes for CATAEDSYGYTF.

The chain recombines TRBV7-3 with TRBJ2-3, with D possibly TRBD2 on 6 matching bases. CDR3 length: 14 amino acids. V lost 3 bases to trimming and J lost 2 bases, with 9 bases between them. Germline CDR1 and CDR2: SGHTA and FQGTGA. The CDR3 region is CASSLTRTTDTQYF. The CDR3 DNA reads TGTGCCAGCAGCTTGACTAGGACCACAGATACGCAGTATTTT.

The chain recombines TRBV7-8 with TRBJ1-6, with D perhaps TRBD1 (6 bases). Trimming removed 5 bases from V and 6 bases from J, with 17 bases in between. The CDR3 length is 16 residues. Germline CDR1 SGHVS, CDR2 FQNEAQ. The CDR3 DNA is TGTGCCAGCAGCGTATTACAGGGTTCTGGTAATTCACCCCTCCACTTT. It yields the protein CASSVLQGSGNSPLHF.

Only a few counts were recorded for this clonotype. The chain joins TRBV6-6 to TRBJ2-7; D unresolved. Trimming shortened V by 6 bases and J by 3 bases, and 9 bases separated the two germline ends. This CDR3 has 12 residues. From germline, CDR1 is MNHNY and CDR2 SVGAGI (reference sequence). The CDR3 spells CASRPDNYEQYF. CDR3 bases: TGTGCCAGCAGACCCGACAACTACGAGCAGTACTTC.

A few counts support this clonotype. The chain combines TRBV5-1 with TRBJ1-2; D is possibly TRBD1 (6 bases). Germline CDR1 and CDR2: SGHRS and YFSETQ. This CDR3 spans 15 amino acids. V was trimmed by 3 bases and J by 1 base, leaving 13 bases between them. The CDR3 loop is CASSSRGTLNYGYTF. The CDR3 region has the DNA TGCGCCAGCAGCTCCCGCGGGACACTTAACTATGGCTACACCTTC. Complete variable domain (other parts from reference TRBV5-1 and TRBJ1-2): KAGVTQTPRYLIKTRGQQVTLSCSPISGHRSVSWYQQTPGQGLQFLFEYFSETQRNKGNFPGRFSGRQFSNSRSEMNVSTLELGDSALYLCASSSRGTLNYGYTFGSGTRLTVV.

The chain links TRBV4-2 to TRBJ2-7; weak D call: TRBD1 (5 bases). Trimming took off 1 base at V and 3 bases at J, with 16 bases between the two ends. The V gene's germline CDR1 is LGHNA and CDR2 YNFKEQ. The CDR3 has 16 amino acids. The CDR3 DNA reads TGTGCCAGCAGCCAAGTGGGCAGGGAAGACGGCTACGAGCAGTACTTC. Its translation is CASSQVGREDGYEQYF.

This chain joins TRBV7-2 and TRBJ2-3, with D uncertain. This CDR3 has 14 residues. Between the trimmed V and J ends, which lost 1 base and 5 bases, there was a span of 10 bases. Germline-derived CDR1 and CDR2 are SGHTA and FQGNSA. The CDR3 nucleotides are TGTGCCAGCAGCTTAGTTCCGGGCGGAGATACGCAGTATTTT. Encoded protein: CASSLVPGGDTQYF.

There are a few counts of this clonotype. This chain uses TRBV5-6 with TRBJ2-2; no definite D call. The V and J ends lost 0 bases and 6 bases respectively, with 12 bases between them. This CDR3 is 15 amino acids long. In germline, CDR1 is SGHDT, CDR2 YYEEEE. This chain's CDR3 is CASSLAILGPGELFF. As DNA, the CDR3 is TGTGCCAGCAGCTTGGCCATTCTGGGTCCCGGGGAGCTGTTTTTT.

The rearrangement links TRBV27 to TRBJ2-1; 14 nucleotides agree with TRBD2. The CDR3 is made up of 15 amino acids. Germline trimming cut 10 bases from V and 9 bases from J; bases unmatched to any gene: 11. Germline V CDR1 and CDR2: MNHEY, SMNVEV (reference sequence). This CDR3 reads CATNPTSGGAFEQFF. CDR3 nucleotide sequence: TGTGCCACCAACCCGACTAGCGGGGGGGCCTTTGAGCAGTTCTTC.

The chain couples TRBV7-6 to TRBJ2-3; 8 bases line up with TRBD2. CDR1 SGHVS and CDR2 FNYEAQ come from the germline V gene. This CDR3 comprises 16 residues. J lost 3 bases, V lost 7 bases, and 12 bases had no gene match. This chain's CDR3 is CASTKTSGGGTDTQYF. The CDR3 DNA reads TGTGCCAGCACCAAAACCAGCGGGGGAGGTACAGATACGCAGTATTTT.

The chain links TRBV10-3 to TRBJ1-5; a weak D match, TRBD1 (5 bases). Looked up from germline, CDR1 is ENHRY and CDR2 is SYGVKD. V was clipped by 10 bases and J by 0 bases, with 10 bases between them. The CDR3 loop spans 13 amino acids. CDR3 amino acids: CATTGYSNQPQHF. The CDR3 bases are TGTGCCACCACAGGATATAGCAATCAGCCCCAGCATTTT.

This clonotype was detected a few times. The V call is TRBV20-1, the J call TRBJ1-1; D might be TRBD1 (6 bases). This CDR3 comprises 13 residues. Trimming removed 6 bases at V and 4 bases at J, with 15 bases between. Germline V gives CDR1 DFQATT, CDR2 SNEGSKA (reference sequence). CDR3 protein: CSAKRKQGTEAFF. The DNA of the CDR3 is TGCAGTGCAAAAAGGAAACAGGGCACTGAAGCTTTCTTT.

This chain links TRBV5-1 with TRBJ2-4; tentative D call: TRBD2 (6 bases). The germline V and J ends were trimmed by 0 bases and 7 bases, with 11 bases remaining between them. The CDR3 covers 14 residues. Germline values: CDR1 SGHRS, CDR2 YFSETQ. CDR3 DNA sequence: TGCGCCAGCAGCTTGGACGGCGGGGCGAACATTCAGTACTTC. Amino acid sequence: CASSLDGGANIQYF.

CDR3 sequence reads: CASSLVASGGWETQYF. The CDR3 bases are TGTGCCAGCAGCTTAGTGGCGAGCGGGGGATGGGAGACCCAGTACTTC. V gene TRBV7-2 combines with J gene TRBJ2-5; 8 nucleotides line up with TRBD2. This CDR3 contains 16 residues. V trimming: 1 base; J trimming: 5 bases; junction bases outside the gene matches: 9. The germline V gene has CDR1 SGHTA and CDR2 FQGNSA.

A few counts support this clonotype. This chain connects TRBV20-1 to TRBJ2-1, with D maybe TRBD2 (6 bases). The CDR3 loop spans 14 amino acids. Germline V gene data show CDR1 as DFQATT and CDR2 as SNEGSKA (reference sequence). V was clipped by 5 bases and J by 2 bases, with 13 bases between them. The DNA for the CDR3 is TGCAGTGCTGCAGGGACGGGAGCCTACAATGAGCAGTTCTTC. Its protein product is CSAAGTGAYNEQFF.

The gene calls are TRBV12-2 and TRBJ1-1; TRBD1 is the table's D call, not checked against the DNA. TRBV12-2 is a pseudogene locus. This CDR3 is built from 17 residues. The CDR3 region has the DNA TGTGCAAGTCGCATGGACAGGGCAACACAGATGAACACTGAAGCTTTCTTT. It specifies CASRMDRATQMNTEAFF.

Only a few counts were recorded for this clonotype. The gene calls are TRBV29-1 and TRBJ2-2; 7 nucleotides line up with TRBD2. The CDR3 runs to 17 residues. The germline CDR1 and CDR2 sequences are SQVTM and ANQGSEA. V lost 1 base and J lost 4; bases outside the gene matches: 12. CDR3 sequence (DNA): TGCAGCGTTGAAGCCGGCGCCCCCGGGAGGAGCACCGGGGAGCTGTTTTTT. Amino acid sequence: CSVEAGAPGRSTGELFF.

This clonotype has a handful of counts. The chain employs TRBV30 and TRBJ1-5; weak D call: TRBD1 (5 bases). This CDR3 spans 13 amino acids. CDR1 is GTSNPN and CDR2 is SVGIG in the germline V gene (reference sequence). Trimming removed 5 bases from V and 2 bases from J, with 10 bases in between. The chain's CDR3 is CAWALGGNQPQHF. The CDR3 DNA follows: TGTGCCTGGGCCTTAGGGGGCAATCAGCCCCAGCATTTT.

The chain joins TRBV27 to TRBJ2-3; D could derive from TRBD1 or TRBD2 (6 bases each). The CDR3 totals 15 residues. Germline CDR1 MNHEY, CDR2 SMNVEV (reference sequence). V was trimmed by 2 bases and J by 2 bases, leaving 11 bases between them. The CDR3 DNA reads TGTGCCAGCAGTTTACGGGGGCTTACCACAGATACGCAGTATTTT. It yields the protein CASSLRGLTTDTQYF.

J is TRBJ1-1 and V is TRBV7-9; tentative D call: TRBD1 (6 bases). This CDR3 is 15 amino acids long. CDR1 and CDR2 (germline): SEHNR, FQNEAQ (reference sequence). Trimming took 5 bases from V and 5 from J, leaving 18 bases between them. The CDR3 loop reads CASSPMSGVVTEAFF. The CDR3 DNA sequence: TGTGCCAGCAGCCCTATGTCAGGGGTTGTTACTGAAGCTTTCTTT.

V gene TRBV11-2 combines with J gene TRBJ1-2; D is uncertain. The ends were cut back, 0 bases at V and 4 bases at J, with 9 bases in the middle. CDR1 is SGHAT, CDR2 FQNNGV, per germline. The CDR3 consists of 14 residues. The CDR3 sequence: CASSLESGRYGYTF. DNA of the CDR3: TGTGCCAGCAGCTTAGAGTCCGGTCGCTATGGCTACACCTTC. The whole variable domain, filled in from reference TRBV11-2 and TRBJ1-2, reads EAGVAQSPRYKIIEKRQSVAFWCNPISGHATLYWYQQILGQGPKLLIQFQNNGVVDDSQLPKDRFSAERLKGVDSTLKIQPAKLEDSAVYLCASSLESGRYGYTFGSGTRLTVV.

This clonotype has ten or more counts. The CDR3 coding sequence is TGCGCCAGCAGCCAGGGAATATTGAGCTCCTACAATGAGCAGTTCTTC. This gives the protein CASSQGILSSYNEQFF. V usage is TRBV4-1 and J usage is TRBJ2-1, with D unresolved. CDR1 is MGHRA, CDR2 YSYEKL, per germline. Trimming pared 3 bases from V and 0 bases from J, leaving 12 bases between. The CDR3 is made up of 16 amino acids.

There are a few counts of this clonotype. The chain has TRBV2 and TRBJ2-5; 8 bases agree with TRBD1. V was pared by 7 bases and J by 4 bases, with 5 bases of the junction left unmatched. This CDR3 is built from 13 residues. Germline loops: CDR1 SNHLY, CDR2 FYNNEI. The CDR3 spells CASKITGGETQYF. Written as DNA, the CDR3 is TGTGCCAGCAAGATTACAGGGGGAGAGACCCAGTACTTC.